These 27 T cell receptor beta chains were all obtained from the same sample, sequenced in a study of vaccination effects on CD4 cells after COVID-19. The antigens these receptors bind are not known. Sequencing used immunoSEQ multiplex PCR; TCRdb keeps in-frame clones, though not all of them. The repertoire consists of approximately 26,000 clones, with roughly 77% occurring once and the leading ten covering 15% to 20%. Within the ViraFEST assay, antigen-specific CD4+ T cells underwent expansion with viral peptide pools prior to sequencing. CD4+ T cell isolation took place after 10 days of culture. Infection dated between March and December 2020, before the Alpha, Beta and Delta variants reached the United States. Sequenced material: CD4+ T cells from PBMCs cultured with HCoV-NL63 spike peptides, taken before COVID-19 vaccination. These receptors were collected from a human donor who had a prior SARS-CoV-2 infection.

The chain uses TRBV5-4 and TRBJ2-5; D uncertain. The V gene's germline CDR1 is SGHNT and CDR2 YYREEE (reference sequence). V was clipped by 1 base and J by 4 bases, with 2 bases between them. The CDR3 is 11 residues long. CDR3 bases: TGTGCCAGCAGCTTGTCAGAGACCCAGTACTTC. It encodes CASSLSETQYF.

The chain is built from TRBV5-1 and TRBJ1-1, with a weak D call TRBD1 (5 bases). The CDR3 spans 17 residues. Between the trimmed V and J ends, which lost 0 bases and 1 base, there was a span of 16 bases. Per the germline V gene, CDR1 is SGHRS and CDR2 is YFSETQ. This chain's CDR3 is CASSLGPRVGGNTEAFF. The CDR3 nucleotides read TGCGCCAGCAGCTTGGGACCAAGGGTGGGGGGGAACACTGAAGCTTTCTTT.

V gene TRBV29-1 combines with J gene TRBJ2-7; 8 nucleotides agree with TRBD2. The CDR3 has 14 residues. V shed 4 bases, J shed 7 bases, and the junction held 12 bases outside the gene matches. CDR1 and CDR2 (germline): SQVTM, ANQGSEA. CDR3 protein: CSVAPSWTSWEQYF. The CDR3 bases are TGCAGCGTTGCGCCAAGCTGGACTAGCTGGGAGCAGTACTTC.

The chain has TRBV5-6 and TRBJ2-7; D remains ambiguous. V lost 2 bases and J lost 3, with 6 bases in between. Germline assignment: CDR1 SGHDT and CDR2 YYEEEE. This CDR3 spans 12 amino acids. CDR3 sequence (DNA): TGTGCCAGCAGCTTATTGGGCTACGAGCAGTACTTC. This encodes CASSLLGYEQYF.

The chain recombines TRBV9 with TRBJ2-3; D remains ambiguous. V dropped 4 bases and J dropped 3 bases, with 12 bases sitting between them. This CDR3 is 14 amino acids long. CDR1 and CDR2 from the germline V gene are SGDLS and YYNGEE. The chain's CDR3 is CASSPTPATDTQYF. As DNA, the CDR3 is TGTGCCAGCAGCCCAACACCTGCGACAGATACGCAGTATTTT. Full variable domain (missing parts from reference TRBV9 and TRBJ2-3): DSGVTQTPKHLITATGQRVTLRCSPRSGDLSVYWYQQSLDQGLQFLIQYYNGEERAKGNILERFSAQQFPDLHSELNLSSLELGDSALYFCASSPTPATDTQYFGPGTRLTVL.

This clone was seen only once. The genes are TRBV7-2 and TRBJ2-1; TRBD2 matches at 8 bases. From germline, CDR1 is SGHTA and CDR2 FQGNSA. J was trimmed by 4 bases and V by 8 bases; bases with no gene match: 10. CDR3 length: 15 amino acids. The CDR3 protein is CASGEDGGAYNEQFF. The CDR3 bases are TGTGCCAGCGGAGAGGACGGGGGGGCTTACAATGAGCAGTTCTTC. Full variable domain (remainder filled in from reference TRBV7-2 and TRBJ2-1): GAGVSQSPSNKVTEKGKDVELRCDPISGHTALYWYRQSLGQGLEFLIYFQGNSAPDKSGLPSDRFSAERTGGSVSTLTIQRTQQEDSAVYLCASGEDGGAYNEQFFGPGTRLTVL.

In its sample, this clone was seen once. The rearrangement links TRBV21-1 to TRBJ2-5; the table's TRBD2 call for D was not verified on the DNA. TRBV21-1 counts as a pseudogene. The CDR3 is made up of 21 amino acids. As DNA, the CDR3 is TGTGCCAGCACCCTTACACTACCCGCAAGGACTAGCGGGAGAGTCGGGCAGACCCAGTACTTC. Translated: CASTLTLPARTSGRVGQTQYF.

The chain employs TRBV2 and TRBJ2-7; 9 positions match TRBD1. The CDR3 sequence is 14 residues long. CDR1 is SNHLY, CDR2 FYNNEI, per germline. The V segment lost 6 bases and the J segment 2 bases; nucleotides outside the gene matches: 5. This CDR3 reads CASRVGQGTYEQYF. The CDR3 coding sequence is TGTGCCAGCAGGGTGGGACAGGGCACCTACGAGCAGTACTTC. Filled out from reference TRBV2 and TRBJ2-7, the complete variable domain reads EPEVTQTPSHQVTQMGQEVILRCVPISNHLYFYWYRQILGQKVEFLVSFYNNEISEKSEIFDDQFSVERPDGSNFTLKIRSTKLEDSAMYFCASRVGQGTYEQYFGPGTRLTVT.

The gene calls are TRBV6-6 and TRBJ1-2; D possibly corresponds to TRBD1 (6 bases). The CDR3 extends over 13 amino acids. The V and J ends lost 3 bases and 7 bases respectively, with 12 bases between them. The germline CDR1 and CDR2 sequences are MNHNY and SVGAGI (reference sequence). Written as DNA, the CDR3 is TGTGCCAGCAGTTATTGGGGGGGCTCTGGCTACACCTTC. This encodes CASSYWGGSGYTF.

Only a few counts were recorded for this clone. The chain uses TRBV7-9 and TRBJ1-4; maybe TRBD1 (6 bases). Germline assignment: CDR1 SEHNR and CDR2 FQNEAQ (reference sequence). Deletions cut 6 bases from V and 4 bases from J, with 12 bases between. This CDR3 is 14 amino acids long. This chain's CDR3 is CASSSQGNNEKLFF. For the CDR3, the DNA is TGTGCCAGCAGTTCACAGGGAAATAATGAAAAACTGTTTTTT.

CDR3 amino acids: CASSLADRVNYNEQFF. Here the CDR3 DNA reads TGTGCCAGCAGCTTGGCTGACAGGGTCAACTACAATGAGCAGTTCTTC. The V gene is TRBV5-4, the J gene TRBJ2-1, with TRBD1 identical over 7 bases. Germline-derived CDR1 and CDR2 are SGHNT and YYREEE (reference sequence). The junction had 6 bases not matched to a gene; V was cut back by 0 bases and J by 3 bases. This CDR3 has 16 amino acids.

The V and J genes are TRBV24-1 and TRBJ2-5; no reliable D call. V lost 6 bases, J lost 2 bases, and 9 bases lay in between. The CDR3 contains 13 residues. CDR1 KGHDR and CDR2 SFDVKD come from the germline V gene. CDR3 region: CATSLTPQETQYF. The CDR3, as DNA: TGTGCCACCAGTCTGACTCCTCAAGAGACCCAGTACTTC.

The chain combines TRBV2 with TRBJ2-2; 11 positions match TRBD1. CDR3 length: 14 residues. V shed 6 bases and J 7 bases; nucleotides not matched to a gene: 4. Per the germline V gene, CDR1 is SNHLY and CDR2 is FYNNEI. The CDR3 loop is CASRGTGGDGELFF. The CDR3 DNA reads TGTGCCAGCAGGGGGACAGGGGGGGACGGGGAGCTGTTTTTT.

This clone was seen only once. The chain employs TRBV15 and TRBJ2-5; D call uncertain. CDR3 length: 16 residues. CDR1 is LNHNV, CDR2 YYDKDF, per germline (reference sequence). Trimming removed 6 bases from V and 5 bases from J, with 22 bases in between. The CDR3 sequence is CATSLVPPRLGETQYF. The CDR3 DNA reads TGTGCCACCAGTTTGGTTCCCCCGCGTTTAGGGGAGACCCAGTACTTC.

This chain joins TRBV7-9 and TRBJ2-7; 8 nucleotides align to TRBD1. Trimming at V came to 8 bases and at J to 5 bases, leaving 14 bases not matched to a gene. This CDR3 contains 15 residues. Germline loops: CDR1 SEHNR, CDR2 FQNEAQ (reference sequence). The CDR3 spells CASSMFGQGIDEQYF. In nucleotides, the CDR3 is TGTGCCAGCTCAATGTTCGGACAGGGAATTGACGAGCAGTACTTC.

The rearrangement uses TRBV6-5 and TRBJ2-2, with 8 bases lining up with TRBD1. The CDR3 has 14 amino acids. J gave up 5 bases and V 10 bases, and 9 bases lay outside the gene matches. Germline-derived CDR1 and CDR2 are MNHEY and SVGAGI. The CDR3 loop reads CATQGQGGTGELFF. CDR3 nucleotides: TGTGCCACCCAAGGACAGGGTGGAACCGGGGAGCTGTTTTTT.

The chain links TRBV9 to TRBJ1-1; unclear D gene. Deletions cut 1 base from V and 3 bases from J, with 10 bases between. Germline CDR1 and CDR2: SGDLS and YYNGEE. This CDR3 has 14 amino acids. The CDR3 sequence is CASSVLGFDTEAFF. The DNA of the CDR3 is TGTGCCAGCAGCGTACTTGGCTTCGACACTGAAGCTTTCTTT.

The chain combines TRBV30 with TRBJ1-1, with D unresolved. Germline V gene lookup returns CDR1 GTSNPN and CDR2 SVGIG (reference sequence). This CDR3 is built from 11 residues. V gave up 6 bases and J gave up 5 bases, with 10 bases separating them. CDR3 DNA: TGTGCCTGCGGACGGCATACTGAAGCTTTCTTT. Translated, it gives CACGRHTEAFF.

V gene TRBV5-1 combines with J gene TRBJ2-5, with TRBD2 identical over 9 bases. The CDR3 totals 15 residues. Germline CDR1 is SGHRS and CDR2 is YFSETQ. Trimming cost V 1 base and J 5 bases; bases outside gene matches: 6. The chain's CDR3 is CASSLSSGGLETQYF. The DNA for the CDR3 is TGCGCCAGCAGCTTGTCGAGCGGGGGGCTGGAGACCCAGTACTTC.

The gene calls are TRBV6-5 and TRBJ1-6; D not resolved. Per germline, CDR1 MNHEY and CDR2 SVGAGI. This CDR3 is 15 amino acids long. This CDR3 is CGSAWELGNNSPLHF. The DNA for the CDR3 is TGTGGATCGGCGTGGGAACTAGGGAATAATTCACCCCTCCACTTT.

This clone was detected only a few times. The gene calls are TRBV7-9 and TRBJ1-3, with D unresolved. The germline V gene encodes CDR1 SEHNR and CDR2 FQNEAQ (reference sequence). The CDR3 loop spans 16 amino acids. V shed 0 bases and J shed 3 bases, with 12 bases lying between them. The CDR3 DNA follows: TGTGCCAGCAGCTTAGCATCGGGGTACGATGGAAACACCATATATTTT. Translating gives CASSLASGYDGNTIYF.

The rearrangement links TRBV10-3 to TRBJ1-4; D not resolved. The V gene's germline CDR1 is ENHRY and CDR2 SYGVKD. CDR3 length: 12 residues. With 0 bases removed from V and 13 bases from J, the gap between germline ends came to 9 bases. CDR3 sequence (DNA): TGTGCCATCAGTGAGTCGGGGTACCGACTGTTTTTT. This gives the protein CAISESGYRLFF.

This clone was observed a few times. V gene TRBV5-6 combines with J gene TRBJ2-3; possibly TRBD2 for D (6 bases). CDR3 size: 17 residues. V was clipped by 2 bases and J by 0 bases, with 16 bases between them. The germline gives CDR1 SGHDT, CDR2 YYEEEE. CDR3 in amino acids: CASSFWGVGSSTDTQYF. The CDR3 DNA is TGTGCCAGCAGCTTTTGGGGGGTAGGCTCCAGCACAGATACGCAGTATTTT.

CDR3 sequence (DNA): TGTGCCACCCCCTCCGGGGGCCAAGAGACCCAGTACTTC. This codes for CATPSGGQETQYF. The V call is TRBV24-1, the J call TRBJ2-5; D may be TRBD2 (6 bases). Germline V gives CDR1 KGHDR, CDR2 SFDVKD. V was trimmed by 9 bases and J by 1 base, leaving 11 bases between them. This CDR3 is built from 13 residues.

The chain combines TRBV4-3 with TRBJ2-3; D is unresolved. Trimming cost V 2 bases and J 3 bases, with 9 bases left between them. Germline V CDR1 and CDR2: LGHNA, YSLEER. The CDR3 extends over 14 amino acids. Here the CDR3 reads CASSQWLGTDTQYF. The CDR3 DNA reads as TGCGCCAGCAGCCAATGGTTGGGTACAGATACGCAGTATTTT.

The rearrangement uses TRBV7-3 and TRBJ2-5, with 8 nucleotides matching TRBD2. J was trimmed by 5 bases and V by 5 bases; bases with no gene match: 19. Germline CDR1 SGHTA, CDR2 FQGTGA. The CDR3 contains 18 residues. CDR3 loop: CASSMGLSTGGPGETQYF. The CDR3 DNA reads TGTGCCAGCAGCATGGGTCTCTCGACGGGAGGGCCGGGGGAGACCCAGTACTTC.

This sequence joins TRBV6-2 or TRBV6-3 and TRBJ2-7; 10 nucleotides match TRBD2. The CDR3 sequence is 13 residues long. Germline V CDR1 and CDR2: MNHEY, SVGEGT. V lost 6 bases, J lost 6 bases, and 5 bases stayed unmatched. CDR3 in amino acids: CASSTIAGGEQYF. Here the CDR3 DNA reads TGTGCCAGCAGCACGATAGCGGGAGGCGAGCAGTACTTC.